This T cell receptor beta chain was recorded in a study of blood T cell repertoires in COVID-19. Study-level background: PBMCs, B-cell-depleted T cells, or T cells provided the cDNA or gDNA that made up the material.

Assay used: immunoSEQ multiplex PCR; TCRdb lists only in-frame clones, some missing. The sample has more than 95,000 clones; 90% to 95% are singletons. Losses at the gene ends were 6 bases for V and 4 bases for J; bases not matched to a gene: 12. Germline V gene sequence: CDR1 MNHEY, CDR2 SMNVEV (reference sequence). This CDR3 has 15 amino acids. This clonotype originated in a human donor in a cohort sampled during active COVID-19. Material: peripheral blood. The V and J genes are TRBV27 and TRBJ2-7; the match to TRBD2 covers 7 bases. CDR3 coding DNA: TGTGCCAGCAGCTTCCGTAGCGGGTTGAGGTACGAGCAGTACTTC. Residues: CASSFRSGLRYEQYF.